One sample yielded the 25 T cell receptor beta chains listed below, sequenced in a study of identical twins. TCRdb reprocessed the 5' RACE reads with MiXCR, giving one entry per CDR3 protein. The table lists roughly 200,000 distinct CDR3 sequences, more than 15% of them singletons. These data were likewise used in another study, on T cells expressing NK-cell markers.

The sample was CD8+ T cells sorted from blood. The source of these receptors is a woman aged 18-30 years in good health.

This clonotype showed up just a few times. The chain couples TRBV7-9 to TRBJ2-2; D ambiguous. The CDR3 sequence is 17 residues long. CDR1 and CDR2 from the germline V gene are SEHNR and FQNEAQ (reference sequence). With 4 bases removed from V and 5 bases from J, the gap between germline ends came to 20 bases. This chain's CDR3 is CASSSSNRFPLTGELFF. The DNA of the CDR3 is TGTGCCAGCAGCTCGAGCAATCGTTTCCCCCTAACCGGGGAGCTGTTTTTT.

This chain connects TRBV6-6 to TRBJ2-7; a possible D gene is TRBD1 (5 bases). Germline V gives CDR1 MNHNY, CDR2 SVGAGI (reference sequence). V was cut by 5 bases and J by 3 bases, with 23 bases left in between. The CDR3 covers 17 residues. The CDR3 bases are TGTGCCAGCAGTGACCACCCCAGGACATTCACCGACTACGAGCAGTACTTC. This sequence encodes CASSDHPRTFTDYEQYF.

This clonotype was seen a handful of times. The chain's CDR3 is CASSSTSEQFF. DNA of the CDR3: TGTGCCAGCAGCTCGACAAGTGAGCAGTTCTTC. The chain links TRBV7-8 to TRBJ2-1; D not resolved. The CDR3 has 11 residues. CDR1 SGHVS and CDR2 FQNEAQ come from the germline V gene. Between the trimmed V and J ends, which lost 4 bases and 9 bases, there was a span of 7 bases.

This clonotype has more than one count but fewer than ten. The chain uses TRBV29-1 and TRBJ2-7, with D uncertain. The germline gives CDR1 SQVTM, CDR2 ANQGSEA. The length of the CDR3 is 11 residues. Trimming took 4 bases from V and 4 from J, leaving 8 bases between them. The CDR3 region is CSVVWDYEQYF. The CDR3 bases are TGCAGCGTTGTCTGGGATTACGAGCAGTACTTC.

The gene calls are TRBV9 and TRBJ2-3; tentatively, D is TRBD2 (6 bases). V lost 0 bases and J lost 6, with 8 bases in between. Germline loops: CDR1 SGDLS, CDR2 YYNGEE. This CDR3 has 13 residues. CDR3 amino acids: CASSVGGGDTQYF. DNA for the CDR3: TGTGCCAGCAGCGTAGGTGGGGGGGATACGCAGTATTTT.

V is TRBV12-5 and J is TRBJ2-1; either TRBD1 or TRBD2 may supply D (6 bases each). The germline V gene encodes CDR1 LGHNT and CDR2 FRNRAP. V was shortened by 7 bases and J by 7 bases, with 14 bases between the two germline ends. The CDR3 totals 13 residues. DNA for the CDR3: TGTGCTAGTGCCCCGGGGGCTAGGAATGAGCAGTTCTTC. The encoded protein is CASAPGARNEQFF.

This clonotype turned up a few times. This chain links TRBV12-3 or TRBV12-4 with TRBJ2-3; 13 bases agree with TRBD2. CDR3 length: 17 amino acids. Trimming removed 5 bases from V and 4 bases from J; junction bases left unmatched: 9. CDR3 bases: TGTGCCAGCAGTCCCCGACTAGCGGGAGGTCGCTCAGATACGCAGTATTTT. It translates to CASSPRLAGGRSDTQYF.

This clonotype has just a few counts. The chain recombines TRBV5-1 with TRBJ1-1; D is ambiguous. Germline V gene lookup returns CDR1 SGHRS and CDR2 YFSETQ. The CDR3 has 13 amino acids. The V gene lost 4 bases and the J gene lost 4 bases, with 11 bases spanning the gap. This CDR3 is CASSPWPGTEAFF. The CDR3 DNA follows: TGCGCCAGCAGCCCTTGGCCTGGCACTGAAGCTTTCTTT.

This clonotype has a handful of counts. The J gene is TRBJ2-1, the V gene TRBV6-5, with D unclear. V gave up 4 bases and J gave up 1 base, with 11 bases separating them. The CDR3 spans 15 residues. The V gene's germline CDR1 is MNHEY and CDR2 SVGAGI. CDR3 sequence: CASSSGYGSYNEQFF. The CDR3 region has the DNA TGTGCCAGCAGTTCTGGTTATGGTTCCTACAATGAGCAGTTCTTC.

At least ten counts were recorded for this clonotype. The rearrangement uses TRBV7-2 and TRBJ1-1, with unresolved D. Germline V gene data show CDR1 as SGHTA and CDR2 as FQGNSA. This CDR3 region has 13 residues. The V end lost 1 base, the J end lost 6 bases, and 9 bases lay between the germline ends. The CDR3 region has the DNA TGTGCCAGCAGCTTAGGCCGTGGGGCTGAAGCTTTCTTT. Translated, it gives CASSLGRGAEAFF.

The rearrangement links TRBV7-9 to TRBJ2-7, with unresolved D. This CDR3 has 13 residues. The V end was cut by 5 bases, the J end by 2 bases, with 10 bases between. Germline values: CDR1 SEHNR, CDR2 FQNEAQ (reference sequence). The CDR3 loop reads CASSPGMTYEQYF. CDR3 sequence (DNA): TGTGCCAGCAGCCCAGGAATGACCTACGAGCAGTACTTC.

This clonotype has more than one count but fewer than ten. For the CDR3, the DNA is TGTGCCATCAGCGGGACAGGTCAGCCCCAGCATTTT. Its translation: CAISGTGQPQHF. V is TRBV10-3 and J is TRBJ1-5; 8 bases map to TRBD1. Germline values: CDR1 ENHRY, CDR2 SYGVKD. The CDR3 consists of 12 residues. V gave up 6 bases and J gave up 6 bases; unmatched junction bases: 1.

This clonotype was recorded many times. The V and J genes are TRBV7-2 and TRBJ1-1; D unresolved. The CDR3 is 14 amino acids. V was trimmed by 1 base and J by 1 base, leaving 7 bases between them. Germline V lookup: CDR1 SGHTA, CDR2 FQGNSA. In DNA form, the CDR3 reads TGTGCCAGCAGCTTAGTCGGATGGAACACTGAAGCTTTCTTT. Residues: CASSLVGWNTEAFF.

The rearrangement joins TRBV12-3 or TRBV12-4 to TRBJ2-1; D unclear. The CDR3 length is 12 residues. V dropped 3 bases and J dropped 8 bases, with 8 bases sitting between them. CDR3 DNA sequence: TGTGCCAGCAGTTTCAGTGGACATGAGCAGTTCTTC. Its translation: CASSFSGHEQFF.

This clonotype was found a few times. CDR3 nucleotides: TGTGCCAGCAGCTCCGGCTTCAGGGGGACTGAAGCTTTCTTT. Protein: CASSSGFRGTEAFF. This chain connects TRBV11-2 to TRBJ1-1; 7 bases agree with TRBD1. The ends lost 4 bases at V and 5 bases at J; junction bases unmatched: 7. Germline CDR1 and CDR2: SGHAT and FQNNGV. This CDR3 contains 14 residues. Variable domain in full (rest from reference TRBV11-2 and TRBJ1-1): EAGVAQSPRYKIIEKRQSVAFWCNPISGHATLYWYQQILGQGPKLLIQFQNNGVVDDSQLPKDRFSAERLKGVDSTLKIQPAKLEDSAVYLCASSSGFRGTEAFFGQGTRLTVV.

The rearrangement joins TRBV30 to TRBJ1-1, with D hard to call. Germline assignment: CDR1 GTSNPN and CDR2 SVGIG (reference sequence). The CDR3 covers 10 residues. The V and J ends lost 4 bases and 5 bases respectively, with 5 bases between them. The CDR3 region has the DNA TGTGCCTGGAAGGTGACTGAAGCTTTCTTT. The encoded protein is CAWKVTEAFF. Filled out from reference TRBV30 and TRBJ1-1, the complete variable domain reads SQTIHQWPATLVQPVGSPLSLECTVEGTSNPNLYWYRQAAGRGLQLLFYSVGIGQISSEVPQNLSASRPQDRQFILSSKKLLLSDSGFYLCAWKVTEAFFGQGTRLTVV.

This clonotype was observed a handful of times. The gene calls are TRBV9 and TRBJ2-1; D is ambiguous. Trimming shortened V by 2 bases and J by 4 bases, and 1 base separated the two germline ends. Germline assignment: CDR1 SGDLS and CDR2 YYNGEE. This CDR3 is 11 amino acids long. Here the CDR3 reads CASSVYNEQFF. The CDR3 DNA sequence: TGTGCCAGCAGCGTGTACAATGAGCAGTTCTTC.

This rearrangement joins TRBV9 to TRBJ2-6; TRBD1 agrees at 8 bases. This CDR3 comprises 17 residues. J was trimmed by 1 base and V by 3 bases; bases with no gene match: 6. Germline CDR1 reads SGDLS; CDR2 reads YYNGEE. In DNA, the CDR3 is TGTGCCAGCAGCGGGTCGGGACAGGTTTCTGGGGCCAACGTCCTGACTTTC. Translating it yields CASSGSGQVSGANVLTF.

The chain is built from TRBV6-5 and TRBJ2-7, with 12 nucleotides matching TRBD2. Germline assignment: CDR1 MNHEY and CDR2 SVGAGI. Trimming cost V 0 bases and J 3 bases; bases outside gene matches: 3. There are 16 residues in the CDR3. CDR3 residues: CASSYSTSGSVYEQYF. The CDR3 DNA follows: TGTGCCAGCAGTTACTCGACTAGCGGGAGCGTCTACGAGCAGTACTTC.

Ten or more counts support this clonotype. CDR3 region: CSASHLERENTEAFF. The CDR3 nucleotides read TGCAGTGCTAGCCACCTCGAGAGGGAGAACACTGAAGCTTTCTTT. The rearrangement uses TRBV20-1 and TRBJ1-1; D is uncertain. Deletions cut 3 bases from V and 1 base from J, with 15 bases between. Germline CDR1 is DFQATT and CDR2 is SNEGSKA (reference sequence). This CDR3 has 15 amino acids.

CDR3 amino acids: CASSINEAFF. The CDR3 DNA reads as TGTGCCAGCAGTATAAACGAAGCTTTCTTT. This chain connects TRBV12-3 or TRBV12-4 to TRBJ1-1; D is ambiguous. V shed 5 bases and J shed 8 bases, with 6 bases lying between them. The CDR3 is 10 amino acids.

The chain is built from TRBV30 and TRBJ2-1; perhaps TRBD2 as D (6 bases). CDR1 GTSNPN and CDR2 SVGIG come from the germline V gene (reference sequence). The V and J ends lost 4 bases and 6 bases respectively, with 19 bases between them. The CDR3 consists of 15 residues. Here the CDR3 DNA reads TGTGCCTGGACTTCGCCGGGGGACCGCCTCAATGAGCAGTTCTTC. Its translation: CAWTSPGDRLNEQFF.

V gene TRBV6-5 combines with J gene TRBJ2-7; weak D call: TRBD2 (6 bases). Trimming pared 2 bases from V and 7 bases from J, leaving 12 bases between. This CDR3 comprises 13 residues. Germline-derived CDR1 and CDR2 are MNHEY and SVGAGI. In nucleotides, the CDR3 is TGTGCCAGCAGTTACGGCCCCGCGGGGGAGCAGTACTTC. It specifies CASSYGPAGEQYF.

In this sample, this clonotype turned up a few times. The chain links TRBV2 to TRBJ2-3; D is undetermined. Germline V gene sequence: CDR1 SNHLY, CDR2 FYNNEI. V was cut by 6 bases and J by 2 bases, with 15 bases left in between. The length of the CDR3 is 15 residues. This CDR3 reads CASRPKAENTDTQYF. The CDR3 DNA follows: TGTGCCAGCAGACCAAAGGCGGAGAACACAGATACGCAGTATTTT. Using reference TRBV2 and TRBJ2-3 for the parts outside the CDR3, the full variable domain is EPEVTQTPSHQVTQMGQEVILRCVPISNHLYFYWYRQILGQKVEFLVSFYNNEISEKSEIFDDQFSVERPDGSNFTLKIRSTKLEDSAMYFCASRPKAENTDTQYFGPGTRLTVL.

This clonotype has just a few counts. The rearrangement links TRBV9 to TRBJ2-3; D possibly corresponds to TRBD1 (6 bases). V was cut by 0 bases and J by 0 bases, with 8 bases left in between. From germline, CDR1 is SGDLS and CDR2 YYNGEE. The CDR3 spans 15 residues. This CDR3 reads CASSVGQVSTDTQYF. The CDR3 DNA reads TGTGCCAGCAGCGTAGGACAGGTTAGCACAGATACGCAGTATTTT.